This T cell receptor beta chain was recorded in a study of beta chain features in type 1 diabetes. Whole-study findings and limits: Type 1 diabetes patients showed a moderate but significant shortening of TCRB CDR3s in all four CD4+ subsets. It was among patients, rather than healthy donors, that naive, central memory and Treg TCRB repertoires appeared more similar. Type 1 diabetes patients had fewer VDJ junction insertions and more deletions.

V lost 6 bases, J lost 1 base, and 1 base stayed unmatched. This CDR3 is built from 13 residues. Germline V CDR1 and CDR2: LNHDA, SQIVND (reference sequence). cDNA synthesis used the whole RNA isolate, giving expressed TCRB sequences. Measured with immunoSEQ multiplex PCR; TCRdb has only the in-frame clones, and not every one. The profile shows about 340,000 clones, approximately 12% of them singletons. With regard to this clone: Its antigen is not known.

The collection from each donor was one heparinised blood draw averaging approximately 110 mL. V gene TRBV19 combines with J gene TRBJ2-5, with 8 nucleotides matching TRBD1. The sequenced sample consisted of naive CD4+ T cells from blood. The TCR was taken from a woman aged 18-35 years with type 1 diabetes. CDR3 nucleotide sequence: TGTGCCAGTAGCGGGACAGGCCAAGAGACCCAGTACTTC. Its translation is CASSGTGQETQYF.